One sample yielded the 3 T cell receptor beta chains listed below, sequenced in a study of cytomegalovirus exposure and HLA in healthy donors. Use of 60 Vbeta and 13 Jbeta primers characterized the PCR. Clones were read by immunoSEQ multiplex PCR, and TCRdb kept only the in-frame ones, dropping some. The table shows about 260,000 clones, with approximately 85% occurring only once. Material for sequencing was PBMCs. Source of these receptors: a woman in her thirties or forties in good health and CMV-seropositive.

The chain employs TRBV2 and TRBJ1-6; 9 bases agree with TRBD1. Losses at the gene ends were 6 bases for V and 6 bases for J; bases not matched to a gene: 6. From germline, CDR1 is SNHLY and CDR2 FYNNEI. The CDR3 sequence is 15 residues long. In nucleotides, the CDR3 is TGTGCCAGCAGCACAGGGGGCCGGGTTAATTCACCCCTCCACTTT. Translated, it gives CASSTGGRVNSPLHF.

Written as DNA, the CDR3 is TGTGCCAGCGCCCCGCAGGGGCTGAACACTGAAGCTTTCTTT. Translation gives CASAPQGLNTEAFF. The chain is built from TRBV25-1 and TRBJ1-1; maybe TRBD1 (6 bases). The CDR3 has 14 residues. Germline V lookup: CDR1 MGHDK, CDR2 SYGVNS. Deletions cut 8 bases from V and 0 bases from J, with 13 bases between.

DNA for the CDR3: TGTGCCAGCGCCGGTACAGGGATCAATGAGCAGTTCTTC. This codes for CASAGTGINEQFF. The chain combines TRBV2 with TRBJ2-1; D possibly corresponds to TRBD1 (6 bases). V was trimmed by 8 bases and J by 6 bases, leaving 14 bases between them. This CDR3 has 13 residues. Germline CDR1 reads SNHLY; CDR2 reads FYNNEI.